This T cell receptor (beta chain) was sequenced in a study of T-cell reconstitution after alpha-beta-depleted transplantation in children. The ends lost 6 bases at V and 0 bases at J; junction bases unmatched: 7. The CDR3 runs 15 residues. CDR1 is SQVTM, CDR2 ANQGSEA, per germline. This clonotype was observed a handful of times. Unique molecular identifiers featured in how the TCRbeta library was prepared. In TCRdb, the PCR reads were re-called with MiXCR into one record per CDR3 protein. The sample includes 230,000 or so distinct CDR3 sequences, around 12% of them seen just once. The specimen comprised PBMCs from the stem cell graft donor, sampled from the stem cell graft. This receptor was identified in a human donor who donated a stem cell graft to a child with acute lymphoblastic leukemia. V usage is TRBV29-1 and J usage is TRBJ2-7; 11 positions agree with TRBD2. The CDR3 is CSVWKLAGVSYEQYF. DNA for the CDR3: TGCAGCGTCTGGAAACTAGCGGGGGTCTCCTACGAGCAGTACTTC.